The source of this T cell receptor beta chain is a study of cytomegalovirus exposure and HLA in healthy donors. Findings and caveats of the study: In a later analysis, DRB1 alleles had the most associated TCRs; HLA-C alleles the fewest.

The V gene end was trimmed by 6 bases and the J gene end by 1 base; junction bases not matched to a gene: 8. Germline V CDR1 and CDR2: SGHRS, YFSETQ. This CDR3 is built from 15 residues. On this clone: No antigen is known for it. This CDR3 is also generated by other DNA sequences in the sample.

Use of 60 Vbeta and 13 Jbeta primers characterized the PCR. TCRdb's table, derived via immunoSEQ multiplex PCR, lists solely in-frame clones and lacks some. The sample carries 130,000 or so clones, approximately 79% recorded once. The clonotype was recovered from a man aged 18 to 35 in good health and CMV-seropositive. Source material: PBMCs. The chain links TRBV5-1 to TRBJ2-5; TRBD2 matches 8 bases. The CDR3 loop is CASKGWRGVQETQYF. The CDR3 coding sequence is TGCGCCAGCAAAGGTTGGCGGGGGGTCCAAGAGACCCAGTACTTC.